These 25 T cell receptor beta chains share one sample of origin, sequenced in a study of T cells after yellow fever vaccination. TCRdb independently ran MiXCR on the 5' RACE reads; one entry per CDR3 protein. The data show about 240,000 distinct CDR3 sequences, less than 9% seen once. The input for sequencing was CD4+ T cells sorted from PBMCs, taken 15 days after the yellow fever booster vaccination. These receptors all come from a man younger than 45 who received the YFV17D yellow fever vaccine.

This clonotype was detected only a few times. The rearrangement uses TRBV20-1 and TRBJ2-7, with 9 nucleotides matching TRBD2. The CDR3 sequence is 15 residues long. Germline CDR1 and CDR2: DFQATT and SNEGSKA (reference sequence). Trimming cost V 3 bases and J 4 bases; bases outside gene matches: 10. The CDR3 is CSARGLAGPLYEQYF. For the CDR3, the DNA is TGCAGTGCTAGGGGACTAGCAGGACCTTTGTACGAGCAGTACTTC.

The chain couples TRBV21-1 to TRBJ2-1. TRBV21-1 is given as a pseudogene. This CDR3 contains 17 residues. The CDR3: CASSNIRAGAYYNEQFF. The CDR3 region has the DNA TGTGCCAGCAGCAACATCAGAGCGGGAGCGTACTACAATGAGCAGTTCTTC.

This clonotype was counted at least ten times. The CDR3 region is CASSIHGGGLNTEAFF. DNA of the CDR3: TGTGCCAGCAGTATTCACGGGGGCGGGTTGAACACTGAAGCTTTCTTT. V is TRBV7-3 and J is TRBJ1-1; maybe TRBD1 (6 bases). CDR3 length: 16 residues. Between the trimmed V and J ends, which lost 6 bases and 0 bases, there was a span of 17 bases. The germline V gene encodes CDR1 SGHTA and CDR2 FQGTGA.

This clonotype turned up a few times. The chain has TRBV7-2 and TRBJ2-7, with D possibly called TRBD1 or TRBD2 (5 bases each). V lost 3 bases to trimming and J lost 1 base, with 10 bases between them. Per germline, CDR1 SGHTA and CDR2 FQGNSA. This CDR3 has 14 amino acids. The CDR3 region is CASSFQWGSYEQYF. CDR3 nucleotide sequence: TGTGCCAGCAGCTTCCAGTGGGGGTCCTACGAGCAGTACTTC.

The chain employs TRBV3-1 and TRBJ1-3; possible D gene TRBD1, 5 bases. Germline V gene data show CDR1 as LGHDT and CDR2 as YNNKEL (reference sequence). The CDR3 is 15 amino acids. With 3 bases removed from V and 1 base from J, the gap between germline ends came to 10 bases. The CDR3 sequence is CASSQPAGSGNTIYF. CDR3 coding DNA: TGTGCCAGCAGCCAGCCGGCAGGGTCTGGAAACACCATATATTTT.

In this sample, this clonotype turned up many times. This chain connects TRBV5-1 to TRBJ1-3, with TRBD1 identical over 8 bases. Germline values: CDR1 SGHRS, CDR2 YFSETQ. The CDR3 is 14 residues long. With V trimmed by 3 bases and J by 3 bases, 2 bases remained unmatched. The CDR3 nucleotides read TGCGCCAGCAGCTCCGGACAGGGTGGAAACACCATATATTTT. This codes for CASSSGQGGNTIYF.

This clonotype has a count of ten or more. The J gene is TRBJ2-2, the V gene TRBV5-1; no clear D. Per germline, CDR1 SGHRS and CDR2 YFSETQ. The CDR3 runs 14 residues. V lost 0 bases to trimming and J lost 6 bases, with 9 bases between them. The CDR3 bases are TGCGCCAGCAGCTTGGCCTTGGGGTCCGGGGAGCTGTTTTTT. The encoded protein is CASSLALGSGELFF.

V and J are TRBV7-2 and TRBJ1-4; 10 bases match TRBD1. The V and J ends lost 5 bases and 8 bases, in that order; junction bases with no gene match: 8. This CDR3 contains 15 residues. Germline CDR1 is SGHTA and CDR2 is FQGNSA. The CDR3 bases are TGTGCCAGCAGCGACCGGGACAGGGGCGAGGAAAAACTGTTTTTT. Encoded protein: CASSDRDRGEEKLFF.

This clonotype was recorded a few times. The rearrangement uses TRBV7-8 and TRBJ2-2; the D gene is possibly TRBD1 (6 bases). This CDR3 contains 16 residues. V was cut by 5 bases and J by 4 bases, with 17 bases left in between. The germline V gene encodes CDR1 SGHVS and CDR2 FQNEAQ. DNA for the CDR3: TGTGCCAGCAGCCCTAGACCTACAGGGATCACCGGGGAGCTGTTTTTT. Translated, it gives CASSPRPTGITGELFF.

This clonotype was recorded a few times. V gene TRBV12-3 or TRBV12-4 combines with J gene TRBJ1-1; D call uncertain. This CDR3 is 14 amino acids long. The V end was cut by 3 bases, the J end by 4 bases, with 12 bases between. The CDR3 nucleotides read TGTGCCAGCAGTTTTCGGATTGCAGGCACTGAAGCTTTCTTT. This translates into CASSFRIAGTEAFF.

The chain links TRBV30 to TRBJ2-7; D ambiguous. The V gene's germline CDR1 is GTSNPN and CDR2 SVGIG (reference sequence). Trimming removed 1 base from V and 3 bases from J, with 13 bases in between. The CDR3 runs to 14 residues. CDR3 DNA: TGTGCCTGGAGTGCGGGTGGCGGAATCTACGAGCAGTACTTC. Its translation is CAWSAGGGIYEQYF. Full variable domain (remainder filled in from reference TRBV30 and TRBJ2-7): SQTIHQWPATLVQPVGSPLSLECTVEGTSNPNLYWYRQAAGRGLQLLFYSVGIGQISSEVPQNLSASRPQDRQFILSSKKLLLSDSGFYLCAWSAGGGIYEQYFGPGTRLTVT.

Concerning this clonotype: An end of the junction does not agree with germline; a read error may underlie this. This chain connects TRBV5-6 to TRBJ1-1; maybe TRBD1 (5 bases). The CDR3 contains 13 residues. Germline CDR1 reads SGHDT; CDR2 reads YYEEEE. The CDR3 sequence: CASRLGGNTEAFF. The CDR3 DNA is TGTGCCAGCAGATTGGGGGGAAACACTGAAGCTTTCTTT.

CDR3 nucleotides: TGTGCCAGCAGCTTCAGAGGACTAGCGGTTGACAATGAGCAGTTCTTC. It translates to CASSFRGLAVDNEQFF. The chain is built from TRBV7-3 and TRBJ2-1; 10 bases match TRBD2. The CDR3 extends over 16 amino acids. Trimming cost V 3 bases and J 5 bases; bases outside gene matches: 7. Germline V gives CDR1 SGHTA, CDR2 FQGTGA.

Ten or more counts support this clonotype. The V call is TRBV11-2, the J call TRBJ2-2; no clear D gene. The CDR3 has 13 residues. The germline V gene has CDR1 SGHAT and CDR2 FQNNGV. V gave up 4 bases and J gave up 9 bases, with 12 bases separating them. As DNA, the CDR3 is TGTGCCAGCAGCTCGGAGAGTTGGAGGGAGCTGTTTTTT. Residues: CASSSESWRELFF.

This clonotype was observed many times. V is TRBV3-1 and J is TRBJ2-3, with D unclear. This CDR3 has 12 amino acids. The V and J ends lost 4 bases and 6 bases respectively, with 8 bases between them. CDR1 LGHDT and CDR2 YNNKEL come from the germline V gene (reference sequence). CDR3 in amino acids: CASSLRRDTQYF. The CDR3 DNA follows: TGTGCCAGCAGCCTCCGCCGTGATACGCAGTATTTT.

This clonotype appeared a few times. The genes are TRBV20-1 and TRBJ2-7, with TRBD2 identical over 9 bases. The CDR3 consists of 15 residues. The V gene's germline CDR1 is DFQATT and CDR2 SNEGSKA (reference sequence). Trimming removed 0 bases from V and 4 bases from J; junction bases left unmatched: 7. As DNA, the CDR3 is TGCAGTGCTAGAGATGCGGGAGGGCCTGGGTACGAGCAGTACTTC. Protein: CSARDAGGPGYEQYF.

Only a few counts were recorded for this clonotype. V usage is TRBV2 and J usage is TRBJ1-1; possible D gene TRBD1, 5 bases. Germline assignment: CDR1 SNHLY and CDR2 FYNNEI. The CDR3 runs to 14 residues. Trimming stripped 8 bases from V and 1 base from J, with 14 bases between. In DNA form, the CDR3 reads TGTGCCAGCGGACTAAGGGGTCGGAACACTGAAGCTTTCTTT. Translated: CASGLRGRNTEAFF.

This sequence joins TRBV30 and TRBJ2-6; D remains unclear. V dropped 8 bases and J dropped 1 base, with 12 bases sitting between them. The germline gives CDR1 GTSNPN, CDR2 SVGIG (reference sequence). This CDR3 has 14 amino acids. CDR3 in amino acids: CAGTNKSGANVLTF. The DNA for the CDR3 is TGTGCCGGAACCAACAAATCTGGGGCCAACGTCCTGACTTTC.

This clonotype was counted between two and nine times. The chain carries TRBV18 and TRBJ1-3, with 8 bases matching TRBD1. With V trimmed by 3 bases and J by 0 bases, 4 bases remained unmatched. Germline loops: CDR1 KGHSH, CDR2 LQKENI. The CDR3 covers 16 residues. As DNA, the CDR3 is TGTGCCAGCTCACCCCAGACAGGGGCCTCTGGAAACACCATATATTTT. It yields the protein CASSPQTGASGNTIYF. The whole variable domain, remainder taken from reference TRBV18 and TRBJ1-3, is NAGVMQNPRHLVRRRGQEARLRCSPMKGHSHVYWYRQLPEEGLKFMVYLQKENIIDESGMPKERFSAEFPKEGPSILRIQQVVRGDSAAYFCASSPQTGASGNTIYFGEGSWLTVV.

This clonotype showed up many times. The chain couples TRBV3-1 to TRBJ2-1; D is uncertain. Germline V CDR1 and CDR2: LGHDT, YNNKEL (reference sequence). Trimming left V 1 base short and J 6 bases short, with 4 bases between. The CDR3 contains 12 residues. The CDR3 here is CASSQASNEQFF. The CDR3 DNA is TGTGCCAGCAGCCAAGCCTCCAATGAGCAGTTCTTC.

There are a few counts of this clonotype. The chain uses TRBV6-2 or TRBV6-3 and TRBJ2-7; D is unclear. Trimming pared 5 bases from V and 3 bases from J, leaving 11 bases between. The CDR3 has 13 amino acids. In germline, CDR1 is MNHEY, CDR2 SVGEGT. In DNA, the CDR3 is TGTGCCAGCAGTCCTACCCAGCTCTACGAGCAGTACTTC. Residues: CASSPTQLYEQYF.

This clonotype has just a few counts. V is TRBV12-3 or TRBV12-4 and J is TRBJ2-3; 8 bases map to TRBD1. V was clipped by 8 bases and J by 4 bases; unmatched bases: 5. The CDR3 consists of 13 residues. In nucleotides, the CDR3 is TGTGCCAGCGGGGGACAGGTAGCAGATACGCAGTATTTT. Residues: CASGGQVADTQYF.

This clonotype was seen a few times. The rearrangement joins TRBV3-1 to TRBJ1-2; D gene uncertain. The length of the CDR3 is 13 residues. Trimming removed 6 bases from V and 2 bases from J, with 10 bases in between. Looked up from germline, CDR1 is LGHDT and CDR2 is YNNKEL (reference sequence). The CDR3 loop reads CASSLQINYGYTF. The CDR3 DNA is TGTGCCAGCAGTCTTCAGATAAACTATGGCTACACCTTC.

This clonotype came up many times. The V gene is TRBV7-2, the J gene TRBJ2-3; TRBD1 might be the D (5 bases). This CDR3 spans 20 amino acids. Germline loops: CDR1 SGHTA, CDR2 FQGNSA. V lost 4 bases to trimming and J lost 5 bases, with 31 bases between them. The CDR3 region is CASSYPGPRDLKANKDTQYF. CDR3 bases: TGTGCCAGCAGCTACCCAGGCCCCAGGGATCTCAAGGCTAATAAAGATACGCAGTATTTT.

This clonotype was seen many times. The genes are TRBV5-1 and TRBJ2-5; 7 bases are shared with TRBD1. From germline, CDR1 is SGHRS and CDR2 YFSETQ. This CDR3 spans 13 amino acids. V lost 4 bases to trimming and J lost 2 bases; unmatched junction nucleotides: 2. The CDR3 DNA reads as TGCGCCAGCAGCGGGACAGAGCAAGAGACCCAGTACTTC. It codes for CASSGTEQETQYF.